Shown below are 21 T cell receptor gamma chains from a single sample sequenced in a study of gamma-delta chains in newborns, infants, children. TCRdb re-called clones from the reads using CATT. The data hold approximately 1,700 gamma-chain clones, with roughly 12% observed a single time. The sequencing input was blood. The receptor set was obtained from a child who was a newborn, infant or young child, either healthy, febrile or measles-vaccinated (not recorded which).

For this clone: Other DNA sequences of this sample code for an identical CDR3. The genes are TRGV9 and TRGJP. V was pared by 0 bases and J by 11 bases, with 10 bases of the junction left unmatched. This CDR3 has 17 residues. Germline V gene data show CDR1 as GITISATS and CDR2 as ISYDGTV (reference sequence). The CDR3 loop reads CALWEVQRELGKKIKVF. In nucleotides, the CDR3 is TGTGCCTTGTGGGAGGTGCAAAGGGAGCTGGGCAAAAAAATCAAGGTATTT.

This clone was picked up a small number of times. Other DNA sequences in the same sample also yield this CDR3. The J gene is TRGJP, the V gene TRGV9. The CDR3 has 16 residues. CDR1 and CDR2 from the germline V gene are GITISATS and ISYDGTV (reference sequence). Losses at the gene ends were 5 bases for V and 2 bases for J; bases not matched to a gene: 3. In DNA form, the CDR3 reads TGTGCCTTGTGGGGCAGGCAAGAGTTGGGCAAAAAAATCAAGGTATTT. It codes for CALWGRQELGKKIKVF.

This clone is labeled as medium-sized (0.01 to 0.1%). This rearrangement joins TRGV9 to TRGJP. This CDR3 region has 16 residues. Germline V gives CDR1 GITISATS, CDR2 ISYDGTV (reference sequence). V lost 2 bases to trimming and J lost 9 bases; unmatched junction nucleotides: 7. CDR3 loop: CALWEGPALGKKIKVF. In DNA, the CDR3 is TGTGCCTTGTGGGAGGGCCCTGCGTTGGGCAAAAAAATCAAGGTATTT.

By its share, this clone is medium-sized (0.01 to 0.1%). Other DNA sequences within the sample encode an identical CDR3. The CDR3 region has the DNA TGTGCCTTGTGGGAGGTGAGCCAAGAGTTGGGCAAAAAAATCAAGGTATTT. It is translated as CALWEVSQELGKKIKVF. The chain recombines TRGV9 with TRGJP. This CDR3 has 17 amino acids. V lost 0 bases, J lost 4 bases, and 3 bases stayed unmatched. Germline lookup yields CDR1 GITISATS and CDR2 ISYDGTV (reference sequence).

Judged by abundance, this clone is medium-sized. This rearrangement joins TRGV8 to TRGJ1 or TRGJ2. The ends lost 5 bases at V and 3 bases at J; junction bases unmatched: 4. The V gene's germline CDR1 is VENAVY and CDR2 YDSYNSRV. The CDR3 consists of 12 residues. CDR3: CATWGSYYKKLF. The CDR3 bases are TGTGCCACCTGGGGATCTTATTATAAGAAACTCTTT.

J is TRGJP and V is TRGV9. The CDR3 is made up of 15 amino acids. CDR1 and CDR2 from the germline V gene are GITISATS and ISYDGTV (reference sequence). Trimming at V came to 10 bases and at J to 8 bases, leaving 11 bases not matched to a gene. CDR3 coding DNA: TGTGCCTTATGGAAGGTGCAGTTGGGCAAAAAAATCAAGGTATTT. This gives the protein CALWKVQLGKKIKVF.

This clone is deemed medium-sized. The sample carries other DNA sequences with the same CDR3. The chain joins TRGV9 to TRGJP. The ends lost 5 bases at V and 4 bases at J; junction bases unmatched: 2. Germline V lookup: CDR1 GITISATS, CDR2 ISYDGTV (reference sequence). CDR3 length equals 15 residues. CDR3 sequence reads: CALWGQELGKKIKVF. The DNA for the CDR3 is TGTGCCTTGTGGGGACAAGAGTTGGGCAAAAAAATCAAGGTATTT.

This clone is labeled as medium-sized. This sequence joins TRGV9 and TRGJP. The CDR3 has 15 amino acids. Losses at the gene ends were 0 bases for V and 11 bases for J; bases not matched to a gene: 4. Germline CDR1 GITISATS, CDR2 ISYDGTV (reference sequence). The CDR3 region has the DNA TGTGCCTTGTGGGAGGTGCTGATGGGCAAAAAAATCAAGGTATTT. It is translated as CALWEVLMGKKIKVF.

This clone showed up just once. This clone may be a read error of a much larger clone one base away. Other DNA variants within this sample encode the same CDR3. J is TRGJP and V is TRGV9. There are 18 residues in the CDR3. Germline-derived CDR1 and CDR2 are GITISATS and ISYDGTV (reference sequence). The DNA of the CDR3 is TGTGCCTTGTGGGAGGTGCAAGCTCAAGAGTTGGGCAAAAAAATCAAGGTATTC. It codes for CALWEVQAQELGKKIKVF.

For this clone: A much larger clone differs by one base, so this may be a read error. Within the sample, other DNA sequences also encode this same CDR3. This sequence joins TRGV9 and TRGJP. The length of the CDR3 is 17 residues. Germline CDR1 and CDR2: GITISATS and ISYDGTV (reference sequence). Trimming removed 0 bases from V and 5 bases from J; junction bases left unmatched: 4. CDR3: CALWEVLEELGKKIKVF. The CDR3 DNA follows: TGTGCCTTGTGGGAGGTGCTTGAAGAGTTGGGCAAAAAAATCAAGGTATTT.

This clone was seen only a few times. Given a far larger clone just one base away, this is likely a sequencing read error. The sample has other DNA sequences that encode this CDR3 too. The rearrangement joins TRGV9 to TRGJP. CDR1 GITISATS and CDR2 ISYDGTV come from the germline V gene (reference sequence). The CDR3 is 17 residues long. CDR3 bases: TGTGCCCTGTGGGAGGTGCAACCAGAGTTGGGCAAAAAAATCAAGGTATTT. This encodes CALWEVQPELGKKIKVF.

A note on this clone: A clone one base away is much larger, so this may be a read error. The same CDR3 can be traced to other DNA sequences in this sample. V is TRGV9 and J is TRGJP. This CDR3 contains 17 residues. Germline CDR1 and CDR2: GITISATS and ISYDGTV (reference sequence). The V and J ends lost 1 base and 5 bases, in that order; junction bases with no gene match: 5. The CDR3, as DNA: TGTGCCTTGTGGGAGGTCCGTAAAGAGTTGGGCAAAAAAATCAAGGTATTT. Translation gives CALWEVRKELGKKIKVF.

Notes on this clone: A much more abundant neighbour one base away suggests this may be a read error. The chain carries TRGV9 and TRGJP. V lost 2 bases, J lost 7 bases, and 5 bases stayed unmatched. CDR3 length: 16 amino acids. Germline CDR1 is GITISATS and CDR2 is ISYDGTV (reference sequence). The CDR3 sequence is CALWEGGELGKKIKVF. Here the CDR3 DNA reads TGTGCCTTGTGGGAGGGGGGGGAGTTGGGCAAAAAAATCAAGGTATTT.

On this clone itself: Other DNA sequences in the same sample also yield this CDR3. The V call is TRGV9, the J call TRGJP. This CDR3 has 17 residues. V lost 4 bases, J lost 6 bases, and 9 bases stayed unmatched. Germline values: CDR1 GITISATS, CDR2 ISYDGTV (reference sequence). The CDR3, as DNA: TGTGCCTTGTGGGAAATCATAGGAGAGTTGGGCAAAAAAATCAAGGTATTT. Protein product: CALWEIIGELGKKIKVF.

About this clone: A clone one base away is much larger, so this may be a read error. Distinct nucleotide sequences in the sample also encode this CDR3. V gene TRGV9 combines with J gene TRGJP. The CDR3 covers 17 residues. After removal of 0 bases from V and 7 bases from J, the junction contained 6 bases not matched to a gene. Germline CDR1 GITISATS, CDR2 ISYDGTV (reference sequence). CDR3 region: CALWEVRQELGKKIKVF. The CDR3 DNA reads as TGTGCCTTGTGGGAGGTGCGTCAGGAGTTGGGCAAAAAAATCAAGGTATTT.

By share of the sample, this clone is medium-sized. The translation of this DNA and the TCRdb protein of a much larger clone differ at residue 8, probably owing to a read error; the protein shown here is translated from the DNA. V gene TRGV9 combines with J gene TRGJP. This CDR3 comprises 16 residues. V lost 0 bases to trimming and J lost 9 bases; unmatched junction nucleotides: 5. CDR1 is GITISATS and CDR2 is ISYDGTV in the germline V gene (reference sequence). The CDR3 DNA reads TGTGCCTTGTGGGAGGTGCTGGTGTTGGGCAAAAAAATCAAGGTATTT. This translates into CALWEVLVLGKKIKVF.

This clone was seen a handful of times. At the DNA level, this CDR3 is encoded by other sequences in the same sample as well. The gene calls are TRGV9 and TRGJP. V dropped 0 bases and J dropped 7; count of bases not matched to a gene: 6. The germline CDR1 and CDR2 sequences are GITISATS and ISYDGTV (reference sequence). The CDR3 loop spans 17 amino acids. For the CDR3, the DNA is TGTGCCTTGTGGGAGGTGCTTCGGGAGTTGGGCAAAAAAATCAAGGTATTT. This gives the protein CALWEVLRELGKKIKVF.

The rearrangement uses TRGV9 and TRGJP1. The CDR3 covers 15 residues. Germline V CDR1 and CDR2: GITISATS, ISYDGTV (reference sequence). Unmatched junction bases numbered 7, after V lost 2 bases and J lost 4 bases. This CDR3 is CALWEAGGTGWFKIF. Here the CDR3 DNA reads TGTGCCTTGTGGGAGGCGGGGGGCACTGGTTGGTTCAAGATATTT.

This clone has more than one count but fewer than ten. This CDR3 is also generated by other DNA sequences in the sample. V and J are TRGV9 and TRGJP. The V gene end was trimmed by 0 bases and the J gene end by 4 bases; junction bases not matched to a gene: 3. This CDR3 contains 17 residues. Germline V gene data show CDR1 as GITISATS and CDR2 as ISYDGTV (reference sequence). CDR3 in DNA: TGTGCCTTGTGGGAGGTGATCCAAGAGTTGGGCAAAAAAATCAAGGTATTT. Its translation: CALWEVIQELGKKIKVF.

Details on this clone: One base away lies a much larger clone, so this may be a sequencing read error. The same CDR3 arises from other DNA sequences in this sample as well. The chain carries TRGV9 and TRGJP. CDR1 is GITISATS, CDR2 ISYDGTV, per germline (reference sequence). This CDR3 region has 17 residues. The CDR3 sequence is CALWEVPQELGKKIKVF. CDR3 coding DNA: TGTGCCTTGTGGGAGGTGCCGCAAGAGTTAGGCAAAAAAATCAAGGTATTT.

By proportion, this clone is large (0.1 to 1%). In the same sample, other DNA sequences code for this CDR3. CDR3 coding DNA: TGTGCCTTGTGGGAACCTCAAGAGTTGGGCAAAAAAATCAAGGTATTT. Its translation is CALWEPQELGKKIKVF. The chain employs TRGV9 and TRGJP. Germline V gives CDR1 GITISATS, CDR2 ISYDGTV (reference sequence). The CDR3 consists of 16 residues. The junction had 4 bases not matched to a gene; V was cut back by 4 bases and J by 4 bases.